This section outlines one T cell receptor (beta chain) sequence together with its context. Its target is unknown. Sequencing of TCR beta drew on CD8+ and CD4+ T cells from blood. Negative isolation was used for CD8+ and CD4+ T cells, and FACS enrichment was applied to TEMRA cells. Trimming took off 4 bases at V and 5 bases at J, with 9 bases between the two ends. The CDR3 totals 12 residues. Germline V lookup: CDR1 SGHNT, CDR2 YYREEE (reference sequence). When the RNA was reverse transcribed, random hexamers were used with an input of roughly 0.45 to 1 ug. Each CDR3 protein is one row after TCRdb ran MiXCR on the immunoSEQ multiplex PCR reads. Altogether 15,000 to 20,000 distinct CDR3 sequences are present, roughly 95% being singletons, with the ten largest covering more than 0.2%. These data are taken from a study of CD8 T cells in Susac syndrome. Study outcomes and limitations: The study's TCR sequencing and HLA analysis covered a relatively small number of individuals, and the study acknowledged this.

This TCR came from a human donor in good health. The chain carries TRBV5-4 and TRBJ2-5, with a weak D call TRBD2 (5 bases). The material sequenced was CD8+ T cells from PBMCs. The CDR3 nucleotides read TGTGCCAGCAGCCCCCCGGGGGAGACCCAGTACTTC. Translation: CASSPPGETQYF.